A single sample is the source of the 25 T cell receptor beta chains below, sequenced in a study of blood T cell repertoires in COVID-19. TCRdb's copy holds only in-frame clones and misses some; the assay was immunoSEQ multiplex PCR. The data contain a few hundred thousand clones, roughly 80% of them singletons. Sequencing was done on a sample of peripheral blood. The receptor source for this set is an elderly woman with active or convalescent COVID-19.

V and J are TRBV7-3 and TRBJ2-1, with D possibly being TRBD2 (6 bases). Per the germline V gene, CDR1 is SGHTA and CDR2 is FQGTGA. Trimming took 1 base from V and 8 from J, leaving 21 bases between them. This CDR3 is 17 amino acids long. Written as DNA, the CDR3 is TGTGCCAGCAGCTTAAGGTCCGGAGTAGCGGCCCGTCATGAGCAGTTCTTC. This codes for CASSLRSGVAARHEQFF.

This clone was seen a handful of times. The chain couples TRBV7-3 to TRBJ2-2; maybe TRBD1 (5 bases). The CDR3 covers 14 residues. Germline CDR1 and CDR2: SGHTA and FQGTGA. With 3 bases removed from V and 2 bases from J, the gap between germline ends came to 7 bases. CDR3 nucleotide sequence: TGTGCCAGCAGCTTCGACAGTAACACCGGGGAGCTGTTTTTT. Amino acid sequence: CASSFDSNTGELFF.

The V gene is TRBV18, the J gene TRBJ1-5; TRBD1 matches at 8 bases. V lost 0 bases and J lost 7; bases outside the gene matches: 8. The length of the CDR3 is 16 residues. Germline-derived CDR1 and CDR2 are KGHSH and LQKENI. The CDR3: CASSPPGTGGGQPQHF. DNA for the CDR3: TGTGCCAGCTCACCACCTGGAACAGGGGGAGGACAGCCCCAGCATTTT.

The gene calls are TRBV4-3 and TRBJ1-4; 7 bases line up with TRBD1. The CDR3 runs to 15 residues. The germline gives CDR1 LGHNA, CDR2 YSLEER. V dropped 1 base and J dropped 3; count of bases not matched to a gene: 2. The CDR3, as DNA: TGCGCCAGCAGCCAAGTACAGGGGTCTAATGAAAAACTGTTTTTT. It encodes CASSQVQGSNEKLFF.

CDR3 loop: CASSPALAEGYEQYF. The CDR3 nucleotides read TGTGCCAGCTCACCAGCCCTAGCGGAGGGCTACGAGCAGTACTTC. V usage is TRBV18 and J usage is TRBJ2-7; 7 nucleotides align to TRBD2. The CDR3 covers 15 residues. Germline-derived CDR1 and CDR2 are KGHSH and LQKENI. V shed 2 bases, J shed 3 bases, and the junction held 7 bases outside the gene matches. Drawing the rest from reference TRBV18 and TRBJ2-7, the complete variable domain is NAGVMQNPRHLVRRRGQEARLRCSPMKGHSHVYWYRQLPEEGLKFMVYLQKENIIDESGMPKERFSAEFPKEGPSILRIQQVVRGDSAAYFCASSPALAEGYEQYFGPGTRLTVT.

In DNA, the CDR3 is TGCGCCAGCAGCTTGGATCGGGGGGCCTCCTCTGGGGCCAACGTCCTGACTTTC. Residues: CASSLDRGASSGANVLTF. J is TRBJ2-6 and V is TRBV5-1, with D possibly TRBD2 on 7 matching bases. The V and J ends lost 0 bases and 0 bases respectively, with 13 bases between them. Germline lookup yields CDR1 SGHRS and CDR2 YFSETQ. The CDR3 is 18 amino acids.

The chain has TRBV11-1 and TRBJ2-7; D gene uncertain. CDR3 length: 14 residues. Germline values: CDR1 SGHAT, CDR2 FQDESV (reference sequence). The ends were cut back, 5 bases at V and 0 bases at J, with 11 bases in the middle. The chain's CDR3 is CASSRMSGSYEQYF. CDR3 nucleotide sequence: TGTGCCAGCAGCCGTATGAGTGGCTCCTACGAGCAGTACTTC. Full variable domain (missing parts from reference TRBV11-1 and TRBJ2-7): EAEVAQSPRYKITEKSQAVAFWCDPISGHATLYWYRQILGQGPELLVQFQDESVVDDSQLPKDRFSAERLKGVDSTLKIQPAELGDSAMYLCASSRMSGSYEQYFGPGTRLTVT.

This chain uses TRBV5-1 with TRBJ1-3; 8 bases are a match to TRBD1. Germline loops: CDR1 SGHRS, CDR2 YFSETQ. V shed 4 bases, J shed 4 bases, and the junction held 7 bases outside the gene matches. The CDR3 totals 15 residues. CDR3 residues: CASSQRTGGGNTIYF. In DNA, the CDR3 is TGCGCCAGCAGCCAAAGAACAGGGGGAGGAAACACCATATATTTT.

The chain links TRBV9 to TRBJ1-3, with no clear D. The CDR3 has 15 residues. Trimming shortened V by 6 bases and J by 0 bases, and 13 bases separated the two germline ends. Germline CDR1 is SGDLS and CDR2 is YYNGEE. CDR3 in amino acids: CASTPAAFSGNTIYF. In DNA, the CDR3 is TGTGCCAGCACCCCCGCGGCCTTCTCTGGAAACACCATATATTTT.

The count of this clone is one. The chain is built from TRBV2 and TRBJ2-3, with unresolved D. Germline CDR1 is SNHLY and CDR2 is FYNNEI. Trimming took off 7 bases at V and 0 bases at J, with 8 bases between the two ends. There are 13 residues in the CDR3. The DNA of the CDR3 is TGTGCCAGCACACACCTTAGCACAGATACGCAGTATTTT. It yields the protein CASTHLSTDTQYF.

This clone has more than one count but fewer than ten. This chain joins TRBV5-5 and TRBJ1-3, with 7 bases lining up with TRBD1. This CDR3 has 16 amino acids. The V segment lost 4 bases and the J segment 0 bases; nucleotides outside the gene matches: 7. Germline V gene data show CDR1 as SGHKS and CDR2 as YYEKEE (reference sequence). CDR3: CASSPRGDSSGNTIYF. The CDR3 DNA follows: TGTGCCAGCAGCCCCCGTGGGGACAGCTCTGGAAACACCATATATTTT.

This clone came up once. The J gene is TRBJ1-1, the V gene TRBV27; 10 bases line up with TRBD1. CDR1 MNHEY and CDR2 SMNVEV come from the germline V gene (reference sequence). With 4 bases clipped from V and 4 bases from J, the junction kept 6 bases outside the gene matches. The CDR3 consists of 15 residues. The CDR3 sequence is CASSSGTGVGTEAFF. As DNA, the CDR3 is TGTGCCAGCAGTTCCGGGACAGGGGTTGGCACTGAAGCTTTCTTT.

The V call is TRBV9, the J call TRBJ2-3, with D possibly being TRBD2 (5 bases). Looked up from germline, CDR1 is SGDLS and CDR2 is YYNGEE. V dropped 3 bases and J dropped 1 base, with 15 bases sitting between them. CDR3 size: 16 residues. DNA of the CDR3: TGTGCCAGCAGCGCCCATGCTGCGGGTCGCACAGATACGCAGTATTTT. It yields the protein CASSAHAAGRTDTQYF.

V is TRBV11-2 and J is TRBJ2-7; 7 nucleotides match TRBD1. Germline assignment: CDR1 SGHAT and CDR2 FQNNGV. This CDR3 comprises 15 residues. J lost 2 bases, V lost 5 bases, and 9 bases had no gene match. CDR3 DNA sequence: TGTGCCAGCAGCACCCATCGACAGGGACCCTACGAGCAGTACTTC. Translated, it gives CASSTHRQGPYEQYF.

The chain uses TRBV30 and TRBJ2-7; D is unclear. Germline V lookup: CDR1 GTSNPN, CDR2 SVGIG (reference sequence). This CDR3 is 12 amino acids long. Trimming took 2 bases from V and 3 from J, leaving 8 bases between them. The CDR3 region is CAWSRPGYEQYF. CDR3 bases: TGTGCCTGGAGTCGACCGGGCTACGAGCAGTACTTC.

V and J are TRBV12-5 and TRBJ2-1, with 8 bases identical to TRBD2. The CDR3 runs 17 residues. Per germline, CDR1 LGHNT and CDR2 FRNRAP. V gave up 3 bases and J gave up 6 bases; unmatched junction bases: 13. The CDR3 region has the DNA TGTGCTAGTGGTTTAGCGACGGGGGGGCTTTACCTCAATGAGCAGTTCTTC. Residues: CASGLATGGLYLNEQFF.

This clone occurred once. The chain recombines TRBV9 with TRBJ2-5; D is possibly TRBD2 (7 bases). The length of the CDR3 is 13 residues. Deletions cut 4 bases from V and 5 bases from J, with 12 bases between. Germline V CDR1 and CDR2: SGDLS, YYNGEE. CDR3 sequence reads: CASSPEGGETQYF. The CDR3 region has the DNA TGTGCCAGCAGCCCTGAGGGGGGGGAGACCCAGTACTTC.

This clone occurred a few times. The chain carries TRBV28 and TRBJ2-7; unclear D gene. CDR3 length equals 11 residues. Trimming stripped 9 bases from V and 2 bases from J, with 8 bases between. CDR1 and CDR2 from the germline V gene are MDHEN and SYDVKM. CDR3 protein: CASSRTYEQYF. For the CDR3, the DNA is TGTGCCAGTTCCAGGACCTACGAGCAGTACTTC.

This chain connects TRBV24-1 to TRBJ2-7; 9 nucleotides match TRBD1. Trimming at V came to 12 bases and at J to 2 bases, leaving 10 bases not matched to a gene. The CDR3 spans 14 residues. Germline CDR1 reads KGHDR; CDR2 reads SFDVKD. CDR3 DNA: TGTGCCCCCCCGCCCCGGACAGGGGCCTACGAGCAGTACTTC. It encodes CAPPPRTGAYEQYF.

The chain employs TRBV28 and TRBJ2-6; D is undetermined. Deletions cut 6 bases from V and 1 base from J, with 10 bases between. This CDR3 has 15 amino acids. Germline-derived CDR1 and CDR2 are MDHEN and SYDVKM. In DNA form, the CDR3 reads TGTGCCAGCAGGAGGTTCGATTCTGGGGCCAACGTCCTGACTTTC. Protein sequence: CASRRFDSGANVLTF. The whole variable domain, filled in from reference TRBV28 and TRBJ2-6, reads DVKVTQSSRYLVKRTGEKVFLECVQDMDHENMFWYRQDPGLGLRLIYFSYDVKMKEKGDIPEGYSVSREKKERFSLILESASTNQTSMYLCASRRFDSGANVLTFGAGSRLTVL.

The chain links TRBV19 to TRBJ2-3, with TRBD2 matching over 10 bases. The CDR3 is 16 amino acids. Germline V gene data show CDR1 as LNHDA and CDR2 as SQIVND (reference sequence). V lost 5 bases and J lost 4; bases outside the gene matches: 9. CDR3 nucleotides: TGTGCCAGTAGTCTCCAACGAGCGGGAGGGCCAGATACGCAGTATTTT. This codes for CASSLQRAGGPDTQYF. The full variable domain, with the rest looked up from reference TRBV19 and TRBJ2-3, is DGGITQSPKYLFRKEGQNVTLSCEQNLNHDAMYWYRQDPGQGLRLIYYSQIVNDFQKGDIAEGYSVSREKKESFPLTVTSAQKNPTAFYLCASSLQRAGGPDTQYFGPGTRLTVL.

This clone has just one count. V is TRBV7-2 and J is TRBJ2-3, with 9 bases identical to TRBD2. This CDR3 contains 17 residues. Germline V CDR1 and CDR2: SGHTA, FQGNSA. V dropped 5 bases and J dropped 3; count of bases not matched to a gene: 12. CDR3 nucleotide sequence: TGTGCCAGCAGCCATCTTAGAACTAGCGGGCCGACAGATACGCAGTATTTT. Its protein product is CASSHLRTSGPTDTQYF.

A word on this clone: Other DNA sequences in this sample translate to the same CDR3. The chain uses TRBV5-1 and TRBJ2-5, with 14 bases identical to TRBD2. In germline, CDR1 is SGHRS, CDR2 YFSETQ. The CDR3 sequence is 16 residues long. Trimming took 0 bases from V and 5 from J; bases not matched to a gene: 3. The CDR3 protein is CASSLGLAGGQETQYF. The CDR3 DNA follows: TGCGCCAGCAGCTTGGGACTAGCGGGGGGGCAGGAGACCCAGTACTTC.

V is TRBV2 and J is TRBJ2-1; TRBD1 matches at 7 bases. The germline V gene has CDR1 SNHLY and CDR2 FYNNEI. The CDR3 runs to 13 residues. J was trimmed by 1 base and V by 10 bases; bases with no gene match: 4. The CDR3 DNA follows: TGTGCCACGAACAGGGGTTCCTACAATGAGCAGTTCTTC. It specifies CATNRGSYNEQFF.

This sequence joins TRBV2 and TRBJ2-1, with D maybe TRBD2 (7 bases). V lost 7 bases and J lost 6, with 19 bases in between. Germline V lookup: CDR1 SNHLY, CDR2 FYNNEI. The CDR3 runs to 15 residues. The DNA of the CDR3 is TGTGCCAGCAAGTGGCTAGCGGAGGGGGGCAATGAGCAGTTCTTC. Protein product: CASKWLAEGGNEQFF. Using reference TRBV2 and TRBJ2-1 for the parts outside the CDR3, the full variable domain is EPEVTQTPSHQVTQMGQEVILRCVPISNHLYFYWYRQILGQKVEFLVSFYNNEISEKSEIFDDQFSVERPDGSNFTLKIRSTKLEDSAMYFCASKWLAEGGNEQFFGPGTRLTVL.